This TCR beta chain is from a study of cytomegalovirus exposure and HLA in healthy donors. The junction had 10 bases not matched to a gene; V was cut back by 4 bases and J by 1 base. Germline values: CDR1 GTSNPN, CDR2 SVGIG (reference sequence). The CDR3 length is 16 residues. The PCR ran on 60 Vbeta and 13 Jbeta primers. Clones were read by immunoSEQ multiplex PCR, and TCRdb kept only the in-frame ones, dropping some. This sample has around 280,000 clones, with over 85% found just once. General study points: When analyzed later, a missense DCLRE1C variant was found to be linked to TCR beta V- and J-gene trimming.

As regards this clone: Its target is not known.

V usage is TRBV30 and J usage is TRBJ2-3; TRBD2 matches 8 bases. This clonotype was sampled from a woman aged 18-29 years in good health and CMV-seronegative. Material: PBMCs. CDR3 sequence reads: CAWNRAGRGGTDTQYF. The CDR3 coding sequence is TGTGCCTGGAATCGAGCTGGGCGGGGGGGCACAGATACGCAGTATTTT.